The entry below gives a single T cell receptor beta chain sequence along with its context. Per the germline V gene, CDR1 is SEHNR and CDR2 is FQNEAQ (reference sequence). V lost 5 bases to trimming and J lost 2 bases; unmatched junction nucleotides: 7. The CDR3 has 16 residues. Clones were read by immunoSEQ multiplex PCR, and TCRdb kept only the in-frame ones, dropping some. The repertoire includes about 130,000 clones, around 75% of them detected once, and 4% to 5% sits in the top ten. The data were taken from a study of blood T cell repertoires in COVID-19. The V call is TRBV7-9, the J call TRBJ1-4; 8 bases agree with TRBD1. Sequenced input: peripheral blood. The receptor's source is a woman in her 70s with COVID-19, enrolled during active disease. The CDR3 bases are TGTGCCAGCAGCCCCACCGGACAGGGCACTAATGAAAAACTGTTTTTT. This encodes CASSPTGQGTNEKLFF.